A single sample gave rise to the 3 T cell receptor beta chains below, sequenced in a study of shared clonotypes between healthy human individuals. Using immunoSEQ multiplex PCR, the repertoire was profiled, and TCRdb retains in-frame clones only, with some absent. The sample carries fewer than 650,000 clones, roughly four fifths recorded once. Sequenced material: PBMCs. The receptor source for this set is a woman between 40 and 55 years old in good health. Some clones in this sample may be carry-over from other donors' samples.

The chain employs TRBV6-6 and TRBJ2-7, with 9 bases matching TRBD1. Germline V gene sequence: CDR1 MNHNY, CDR2 SVGAGI (reference sequence). This CDR3 contains 15 residues. J gave up 3 bases and V 6 bases, and 9 bases lay outside the gene matches. CDR3 coding DNA: TGTGCCAGCAGCTGGACAGGGGAGGTTGGCTACGAGCAGTACTTC. Translation gives CASSWTGEVGYEQYF.

The gene calls are TRBV2 and TRBJ1-6; no clear D gene. The CDR3 sequence is 14 residues long. Trimming removed 8 bases from V and 7 bases from J, with 15 bases in between. The germline V gene has CDR1 SNHLY and CDR2 FYNNEI. The CDR3 DNA reads as TGTGCCAGCGGTGTTGAGACTTGGAATTCACCCCTCCACTTT. It codes for CASGVETWNSPLHF.

The CDR3, as DNA: TGTGCCAGCAGTGGGCCGCGCGGCGAGCAGTACTTC. Residues: CASSGPRGEQYF. This chain joins TRBV2 and TRBJ2-7; no firm D call. From germline, CDR1 is SNHLY and CDR2 FYNNEI. The length of the CDR3 is 12 residues. V lost 4 bases and J lost 6, with 10 bases in between.